Given below is one TCR beta chain in context. This sample is drawn from a study of cytomegalovirus exposure and HLA in healthy donors. Use of 60 Vbeta and 13 Jbeta primers characterized the PCR. Clones were sequenced by immunoSEQ multiplex PCR, and TCRdb holds only the in-frame ones, with some missing. The table lists about 52,000 clones, about 57% of them singletons. Sequencing was done on a sample of PBMCs. This receptor was identified in a human donor in good health.

The CDR3 region is CASSSGGHNEQFF. DNA for the CDR3: TGTGCCAGCAGCTCCGGCGGCCACAATGAGCAGTTCTTC. The chain carries TRBV11-2 and TRBJ2-1; no reliable D call. Germline V gene sequence: CDR1 SGHAT, CDR2 FQNNGV. CDR3 length: 13 residues. With 4 bases removed from V and 5 bases from J, the gap between germline ends came to 9 bases.